This T cell receptor (beta chain) was found in a study of cytomegalovirus exposure and HLA in healthy donors. On the study more broadly: The 120 validation repertoires, a later analysis reported, used the same platform as the approximately 700 first-cohort repertoires. Whole-study results and caveats: There were a few CMV-associated chains whose specificity for CMV antigens was confirmed in vitro.

Assay used: immunoSEQ multiplex PCR; TCRdb lists only in-frame clones, some missing. The table shows about 82,000 clones, with 85% to 95% occurring only once. With regard to this clone: The target antigen is unknown.

Germline-derived CDR1 and CDR2 are MNHEY and SVGAGI. This CDR3 is 13 amino acids long. Trimming removed 5 bases at V and 5 bases at J, with 7 bases between. J is TRBJ1-6 and V is TRBV6-5, with unresolved D. Sequenced sample: PBMCs. The sequence was collected from a man younger than 35 in good health and CMV-seronegative. Written as DNA, the CDR3 is TGTGCCAGCAGTCCCCGTCATAATTCACCCCTCCACTTT. The encoded protein is CASSPRHNSPLHF.